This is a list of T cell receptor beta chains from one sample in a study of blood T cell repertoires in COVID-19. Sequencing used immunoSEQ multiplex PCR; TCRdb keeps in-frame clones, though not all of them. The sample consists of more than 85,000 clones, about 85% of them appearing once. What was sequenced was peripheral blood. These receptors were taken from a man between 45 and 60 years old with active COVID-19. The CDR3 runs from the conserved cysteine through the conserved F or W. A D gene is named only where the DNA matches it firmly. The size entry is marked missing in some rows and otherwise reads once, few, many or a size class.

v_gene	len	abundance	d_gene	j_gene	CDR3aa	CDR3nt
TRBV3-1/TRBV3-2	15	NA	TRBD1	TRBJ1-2	CASSPRTGAFYGYTF	TGTGCCAGCAGCCCAAGGACAGGGGCTTTCTATGGCTACACCTTC
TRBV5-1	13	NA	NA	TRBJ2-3	CASRGLNTDTQYF	TGCGCCAGCAGGGGGCTAAACACAGATACGCAGTATTTT
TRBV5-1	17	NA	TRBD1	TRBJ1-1	CASRRQGGDPPNTEAFF	TGCGCCAGCAGGCGACAGGGGGGCGACCCTCCTAACACTGAAGCTTTCTTT
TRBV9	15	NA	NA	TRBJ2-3	CASSGRDWVRGTQYF	TGTGCCAGCAGCGGCCGGGACTGGGTAAGGGGAACGCAGTATTTT
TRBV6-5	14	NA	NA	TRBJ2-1	CASSYPAQGNEQFF	TGTGCCAGCAGTTACCCGGCTCAGGGTAATGAGCAGTTCTTC
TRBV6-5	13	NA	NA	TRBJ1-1	CASSYSRNTEAFF	TGTGCCAGCAGTTACTCGAGGAACACTGAAGCTTTCTTT
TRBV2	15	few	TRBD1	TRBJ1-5	CASGDREKFYQPQHF	TGTGCCAGCGGGGACAGGGAAAAATTTTATCAGCCCCAGCATTTT
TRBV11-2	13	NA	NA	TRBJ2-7	CASSLNPGYEQYF	TGTGCCAGCAGCTTAAATCCGGGGTACGAGCAGTACTTC
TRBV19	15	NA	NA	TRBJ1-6	CASSPTPRLDSPLHF	TGTGCCAGTAGTCCCACACCGAGACTAGATTCACCCCTCCACTTT
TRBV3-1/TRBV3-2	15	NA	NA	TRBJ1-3	CASSPGRGGGNTIYF	TGTGCCAGCAGCCCCGGTAGAGGGGGAGGAAACACCATATATTTT
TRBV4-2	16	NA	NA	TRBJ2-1	CASSQGDWSSYNEQFF	TGTGCCAGCAGCCAAGGGGACTGGAGCTCCTACAATGAGCAGTTCTTC
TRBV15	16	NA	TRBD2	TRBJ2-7	CATSPYPRGGRGEQYF	TGTGCCACCAGCCCGTACCCCCGGGGGGGCCGGGGCGAGCAGTACTTC
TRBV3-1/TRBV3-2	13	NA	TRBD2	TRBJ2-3	CASSQTSSNTQYF	TGTGCCAGCAGCCAGACTAGCTCGAATACGCAGTATTTT
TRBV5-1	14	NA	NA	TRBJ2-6	CASSSYSGANVLTF	TGCGCCAGCAGCTCCTACTCTGGGGCCAACGTCCTGACTTTC
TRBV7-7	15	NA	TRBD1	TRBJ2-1	CASSYGTAPMNEQFF	TGTGCCAGCAGCTACGGGACAGCGCCTATGAATGAGCAGTTCTTC
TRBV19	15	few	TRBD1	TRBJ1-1	CASSTRDRGPTEAFF	TGTGCCAGTAGTACCCGGGACAGGGGGCCCACTGAAGCTTTCTTT
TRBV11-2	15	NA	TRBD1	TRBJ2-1	CASSTTRDRMNEQFF	TGTGCCAGCAGCACCACCCGGGACAGAATGAATGAGCAGTTCTTC
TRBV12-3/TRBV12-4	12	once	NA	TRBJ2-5	CASRTAQETQYF	TGTGCCAGCAGGACAGCACAAGAGACCCAGTACTTC
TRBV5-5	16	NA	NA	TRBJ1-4	CASSLVLRATNEKLFF	TGTGCCAGCAGCTTGGTTCTCCGAGCAACTAATGAAAAACTGTTTTTT
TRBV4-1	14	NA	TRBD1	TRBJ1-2	CASSHPRDRRFRVF	TGCGCCAGCAGCCATCCCCGGGACAGGCGCTTCAGGGTTTTC
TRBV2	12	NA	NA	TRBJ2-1	CASTSSPPIQFF	TGTGCCAGCACCTCCAGTCCCCCGATTCAGTTCTTC
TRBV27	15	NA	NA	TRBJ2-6	CASSLGSSGANVLTF	TGTGCCAGCAGTCTCGGGAGCTCTGGGGCCAACGTCCTGACTTTC
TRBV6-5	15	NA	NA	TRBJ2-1	CASSYSRGPFNEQFF	TGTGCCAGCAGTTACTCGCGGGGGCCCTTCAATGAGCAGTTCTTC
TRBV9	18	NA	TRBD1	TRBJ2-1	CASSSHLGQGARYNEQFF	TGTGCCAGCAGCTCCCACCTCGGTCAGGGGGCCAGATACAATGAGCAGTTCTTC
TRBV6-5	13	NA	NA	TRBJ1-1	CASSRGPNTEAFF	TGTGCCAGCAGCCGCGGTCCCAACACTGAAGCTTTCTTT
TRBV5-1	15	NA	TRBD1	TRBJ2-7	CASSSGTGPFYEQYF	TGCGCCAGCAGCTCCGGGACAGGTCCCTTCTACGAGCAGTACTTC
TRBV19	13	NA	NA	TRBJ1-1	CASSITRNTEAFF	TGTGCCAGTAGTATAACGAGGAACACTGAAGCTTTCTTT
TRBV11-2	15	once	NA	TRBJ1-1	CASSLGQTMNTEAFF	TGTGCCAGCAGCTTAGGACAGACCATGAACACTGAAGCTTTCTTT
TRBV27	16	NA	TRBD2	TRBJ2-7	CASSSPTSGGPGEQYF	TGTGCCAGCAGTTCTCCGACTAGCGGGGGGCCTGGGGAGCAGTACTTC
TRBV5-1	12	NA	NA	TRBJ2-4	CASLGETNIQYF	TGCGCCAGTTTAGGGGAAACAAACATTCAGTACTTC
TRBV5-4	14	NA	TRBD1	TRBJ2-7	CASSLQGAAREQYF	TGTGCCAGCAGCTTGCAGGGGGCGGCGCGGGAGCAGTACTTC
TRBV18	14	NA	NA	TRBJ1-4	CASSPRGSSEKLFF	TGTGCCAGCTCACCTCGGGGAAGTTCTGAAAAACTGTTTTTT
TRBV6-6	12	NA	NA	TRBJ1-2	CASSYSEYGYTF	TGTGCCAGCAGTTACTCAGAGTATGGCTACACCTTC
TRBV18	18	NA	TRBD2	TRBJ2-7	CASSFQQAGGPVIYEQYF	TGTGCCAGCTCCTTCCAACAGGCGGGGGGGCCTGTCATCTACGAGCAGTACTTC
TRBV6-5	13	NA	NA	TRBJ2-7	CASNPGPLREQYF	TGTGCCAGCAACCCTGGGCCCCTCCGCGAGCAGTACTTC
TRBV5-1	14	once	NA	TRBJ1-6	CASSLEQVNSPLHF	TGCGCCAGCAGCTTGGAGCAGGTTAATTCACCCCTCCACTTT
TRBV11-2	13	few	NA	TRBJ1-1	CASSYNGGTEAFF	TGTGCCAGCAGCTATAACGGGGGAACTGAAGCTTTCTTT
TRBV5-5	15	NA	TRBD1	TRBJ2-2	CASSFSGTGSGELFF	TGTGCCAGCAGCTTTTCCGGGACAGGATCCGGGGAGCTGTTTTTT
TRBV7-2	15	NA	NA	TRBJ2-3	CASSSKEGGTDTQYF	TGTGCCAGCAGCTCGAAGGAGGGAGGCACAGATACGCAGTATTTT
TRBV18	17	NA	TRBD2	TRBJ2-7	CASSPGLAGARNYEQYF	TGTGCCAGCTCACCTGGACTAGCGGGGGCCCGAAACTACGAGCAGTACTTC
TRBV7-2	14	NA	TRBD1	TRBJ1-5	CASSPTGGNQPQHF	TGTGCCAGCAGCCCGACAGGGGGCAATCAGCCCCAGCATTTT
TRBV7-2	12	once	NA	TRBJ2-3	CASSTGEVAQYF	TGTGCCAGCAGCACAGGGGAGGTGGCGCAGTATTTT
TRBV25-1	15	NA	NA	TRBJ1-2	CASSEWQGLVHGYTF	TGTGCCAGCAGTGAATGGCAGGGCTTAGTACATGGCTACACCTTC
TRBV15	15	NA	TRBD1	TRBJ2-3	CATSVGQGRTDTQYF	TGTGCCACCAGCGTGGGACAGGGTAGGACAGATACGCAGTATTTT
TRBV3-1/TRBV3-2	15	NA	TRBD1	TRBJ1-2	CASSDPGQLVQGYTF	TGTGCCAGCAGCGACCCGGGACAGCTAGTGCAAGGCTACACCTTC
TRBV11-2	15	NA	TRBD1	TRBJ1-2	CASSPRTGQIYGYTF	TGTGCCAGCAGCCCGAGGACAGGACAGATCTATGGCTACACCTTC
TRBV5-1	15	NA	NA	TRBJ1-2	CASSLAEHPRGGYTF	TGCGCCAGCAGCTTGGCCGAACACCCAAGGGGTGGCTACACCTTC
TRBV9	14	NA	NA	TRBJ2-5	CASSGGQGGETQYF	TGTGCCAGCAGCGGTGGACAGGGAGGGGAGACCCAGTACTTC
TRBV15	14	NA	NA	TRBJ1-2	CATSRDIGNYGYTF	TGTGCCACCAGCAGAGATATCGGGAACTATGGCTACACCTTC
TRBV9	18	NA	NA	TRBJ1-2	CASSVVSPQEGPNYGYTF	TGTGCCAGCAGCGTAGTAAGCCCCCAGGAGGGTCCCAACTATGGCTACACCTTC